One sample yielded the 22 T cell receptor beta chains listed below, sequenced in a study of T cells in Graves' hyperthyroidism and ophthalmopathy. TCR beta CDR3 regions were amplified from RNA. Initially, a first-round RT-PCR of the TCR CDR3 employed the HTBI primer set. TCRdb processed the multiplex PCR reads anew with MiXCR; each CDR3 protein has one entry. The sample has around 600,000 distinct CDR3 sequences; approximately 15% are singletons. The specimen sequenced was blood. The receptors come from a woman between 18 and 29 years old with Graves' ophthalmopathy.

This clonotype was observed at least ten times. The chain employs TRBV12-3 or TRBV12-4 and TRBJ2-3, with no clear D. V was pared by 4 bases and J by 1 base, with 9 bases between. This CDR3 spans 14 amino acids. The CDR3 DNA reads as TGTGCCAGCAGTTCAACCTCAGGCACAGATACGCAGTATTTT. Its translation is CASSSTSGTDTQYF.

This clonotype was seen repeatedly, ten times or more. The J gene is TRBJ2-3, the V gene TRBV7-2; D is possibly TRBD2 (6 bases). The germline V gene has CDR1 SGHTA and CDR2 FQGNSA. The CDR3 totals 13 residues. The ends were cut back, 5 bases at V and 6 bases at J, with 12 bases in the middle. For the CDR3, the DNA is TGTGCCAGCAGCCGCCATCTAGCGGATACGCAGTATTTT. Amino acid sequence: CASSRHLADTQYF.

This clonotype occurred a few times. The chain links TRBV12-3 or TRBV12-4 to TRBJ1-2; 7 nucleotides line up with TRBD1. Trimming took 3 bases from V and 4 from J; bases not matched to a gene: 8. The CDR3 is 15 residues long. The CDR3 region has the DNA TGTGCCAGCAGTTTTAGCCCACAGGGGACCTATGGCTACACCTTC. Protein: CASSFSPQGTYGYTF.

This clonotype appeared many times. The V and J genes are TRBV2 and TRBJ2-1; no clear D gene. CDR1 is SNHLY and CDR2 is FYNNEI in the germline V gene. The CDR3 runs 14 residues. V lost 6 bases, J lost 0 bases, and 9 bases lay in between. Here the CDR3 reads CASSFLDSYNEQFF. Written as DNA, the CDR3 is TGTGCCAGCAGCTTTCTAGACTCCTACAATGAGCAGTTCTTC.

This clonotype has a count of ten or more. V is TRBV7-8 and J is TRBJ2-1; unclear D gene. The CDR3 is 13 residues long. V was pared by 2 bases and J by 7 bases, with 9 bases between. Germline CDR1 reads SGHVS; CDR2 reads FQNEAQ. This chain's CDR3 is CASSLRVPNEQFF. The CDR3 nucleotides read TGTGCCAGCAGCTTACGGGTCCCTAATGAGCAGTTCTTC. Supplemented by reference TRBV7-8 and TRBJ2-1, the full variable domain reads GAGVSQSPRYKVAKRGQDVALRCDPISGHVSLFWYQQALGQGPEFLTYFQNEAQLDKSGLPSDRFFAERPEGSVSTLKIQRTQQEDSAVYLCASSLRVPNEQFFGPGTRLTVL.

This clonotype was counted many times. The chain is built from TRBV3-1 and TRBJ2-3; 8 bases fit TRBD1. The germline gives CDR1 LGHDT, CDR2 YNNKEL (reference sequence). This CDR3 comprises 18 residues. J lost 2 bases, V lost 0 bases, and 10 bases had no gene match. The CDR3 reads CASSQDWGTGGPTDTQYF. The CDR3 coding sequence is TGTGCCAGCAGCCAAGATTGGGGGACAGGAGGTCCCACAGATACGCAGTATTTT.

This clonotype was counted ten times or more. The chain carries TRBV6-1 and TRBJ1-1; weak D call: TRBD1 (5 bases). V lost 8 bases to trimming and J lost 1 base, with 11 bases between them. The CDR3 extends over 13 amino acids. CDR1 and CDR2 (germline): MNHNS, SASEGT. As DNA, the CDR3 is TGTGCCAGCGGAAGGGGACGGAACACTGAAGCTTTCTTT. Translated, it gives CASGRGRNTEAFF.

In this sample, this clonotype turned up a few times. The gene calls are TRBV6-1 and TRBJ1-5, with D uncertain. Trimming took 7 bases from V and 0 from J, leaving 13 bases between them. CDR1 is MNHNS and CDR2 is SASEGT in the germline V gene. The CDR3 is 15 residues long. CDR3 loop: CASIDTTYSNQPQHF. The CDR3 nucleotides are TGTGCCAGCATCGACACAACTTATAGCAATCAGCCCCAGCATTTT.

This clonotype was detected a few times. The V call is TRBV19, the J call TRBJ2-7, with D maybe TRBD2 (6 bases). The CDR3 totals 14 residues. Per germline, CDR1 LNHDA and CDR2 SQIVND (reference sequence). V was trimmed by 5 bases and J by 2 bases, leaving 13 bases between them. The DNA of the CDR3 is TGTGCCAGTAGTCCTTGGGCGGGACCCTACGAGCAGTACTTC. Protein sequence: CASSPWAGPYEQYF. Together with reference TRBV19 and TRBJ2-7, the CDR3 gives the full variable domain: DGGITQSPKYLFRKEGQNVTLSCEQNLNHDAMYWYRQDPGQGLRLIYYSQIVNDFQKGDIAEGYSVSREKKESFPLTVTSAQKNPTAFYLCASSPWAGPYEQYFGPGTRLTVT.

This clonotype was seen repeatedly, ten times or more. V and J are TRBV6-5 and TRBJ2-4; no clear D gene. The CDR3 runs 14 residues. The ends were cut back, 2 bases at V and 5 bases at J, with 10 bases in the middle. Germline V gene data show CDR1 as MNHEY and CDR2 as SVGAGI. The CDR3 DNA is TGTGCCAGCAGTTACGGCCCGGCAGAAAACATTCAGTACTTC. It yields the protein CASSYGPAENIQYF.

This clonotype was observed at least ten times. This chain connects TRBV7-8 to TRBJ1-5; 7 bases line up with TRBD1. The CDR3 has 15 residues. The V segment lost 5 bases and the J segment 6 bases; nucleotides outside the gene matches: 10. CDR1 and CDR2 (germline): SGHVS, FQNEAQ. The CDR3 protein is CASSQTGEVAQPQHF. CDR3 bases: TGTGCCAGCAGCCAAACAGGGGAAGTGGCTCAGCCCCAGCATTTT.

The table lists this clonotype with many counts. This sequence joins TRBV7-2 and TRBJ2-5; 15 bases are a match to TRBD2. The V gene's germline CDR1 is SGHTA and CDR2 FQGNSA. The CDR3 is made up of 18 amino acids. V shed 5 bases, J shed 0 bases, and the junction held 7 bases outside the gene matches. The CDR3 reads CASSQGLAGGGYQETQYF. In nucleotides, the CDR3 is TGTGCCAGCAGCCAAGGACTAGCGGGGGGGGGGTACCAAGAGACCCAGTACTTC.

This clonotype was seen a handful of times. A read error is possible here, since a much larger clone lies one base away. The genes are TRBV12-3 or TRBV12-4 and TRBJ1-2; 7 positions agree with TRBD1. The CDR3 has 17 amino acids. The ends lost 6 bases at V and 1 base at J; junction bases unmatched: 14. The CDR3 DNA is TGTGCCAGCAGCTCGGACAGGACTCCTTGTCTTAACTATGGCTACACCTTC. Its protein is CASSSDRTPCLNYGYTF.

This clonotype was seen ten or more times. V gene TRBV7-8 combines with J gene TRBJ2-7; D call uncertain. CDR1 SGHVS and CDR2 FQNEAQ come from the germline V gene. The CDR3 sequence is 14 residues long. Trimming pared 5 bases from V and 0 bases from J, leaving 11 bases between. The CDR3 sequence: CASSTRASSYEQYF. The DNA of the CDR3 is TGTGCCAGCAGCACCCGCGCTAGCTCCTACGAGCAGTACTTC.

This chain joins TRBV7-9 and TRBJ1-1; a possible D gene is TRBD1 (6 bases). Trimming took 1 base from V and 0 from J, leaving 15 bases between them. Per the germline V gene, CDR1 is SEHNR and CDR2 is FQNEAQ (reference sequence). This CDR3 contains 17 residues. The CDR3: CASSLVGGRYMNTEAFF. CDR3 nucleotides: TGTGCCAGCAGCTTAGTAGGGGGACGGTACATGAACACTGAAGCTTTCTTT.

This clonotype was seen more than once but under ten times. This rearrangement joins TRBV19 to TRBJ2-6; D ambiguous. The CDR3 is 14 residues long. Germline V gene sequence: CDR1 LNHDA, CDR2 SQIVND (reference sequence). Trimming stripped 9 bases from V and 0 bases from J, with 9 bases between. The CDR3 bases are TGTGCCAGCCTTCGTGGCTCTGGGGCCAACGTCCTGACTTTC. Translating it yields CASLRGSGANVLTF.

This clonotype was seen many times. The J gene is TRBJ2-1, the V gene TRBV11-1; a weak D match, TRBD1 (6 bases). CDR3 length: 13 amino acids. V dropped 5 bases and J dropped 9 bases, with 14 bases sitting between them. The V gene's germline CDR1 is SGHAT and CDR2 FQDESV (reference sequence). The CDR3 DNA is TGTGCCAGCAGCCAATGCAGGGGTTGTGAGCAGTTCTTC. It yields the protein CASSQCRGCEQFF.

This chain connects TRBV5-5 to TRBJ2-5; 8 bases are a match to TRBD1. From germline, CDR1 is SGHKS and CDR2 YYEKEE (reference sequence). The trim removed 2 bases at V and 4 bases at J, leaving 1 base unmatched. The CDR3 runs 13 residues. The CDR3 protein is CASSFRGLETQYF. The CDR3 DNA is TGTGCCAGCAGCTTCAGGGGGCTAGAGACCCAGTACTTC. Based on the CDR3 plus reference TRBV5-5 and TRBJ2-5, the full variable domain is DAGVTQSPTHLIKTRGQQVTLRCSPISGHKSVSWYQQVLGQGPQFIFQYYEKEERGRGNFPDRFSARQFPNYSSELNVNALLLGDSALYLCASSFRGLETQYFGPGTRLLVL.

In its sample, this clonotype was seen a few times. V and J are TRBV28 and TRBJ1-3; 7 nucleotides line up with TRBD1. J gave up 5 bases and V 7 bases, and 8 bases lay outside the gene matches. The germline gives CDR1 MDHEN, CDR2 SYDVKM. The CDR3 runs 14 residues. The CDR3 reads CASTMGTARNTIYF. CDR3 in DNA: TGTGCCAGCACCATGGGGACAGCTAGAAACACCATATATTTT.

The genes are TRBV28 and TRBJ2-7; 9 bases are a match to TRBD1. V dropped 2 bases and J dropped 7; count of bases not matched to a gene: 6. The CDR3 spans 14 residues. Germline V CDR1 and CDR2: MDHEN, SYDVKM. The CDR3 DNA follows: TGTGCCAGCAGTTTAGGGGACAGGGCTGGAGAGCAGTACTTC. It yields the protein CASSLGDRAGEQYF.

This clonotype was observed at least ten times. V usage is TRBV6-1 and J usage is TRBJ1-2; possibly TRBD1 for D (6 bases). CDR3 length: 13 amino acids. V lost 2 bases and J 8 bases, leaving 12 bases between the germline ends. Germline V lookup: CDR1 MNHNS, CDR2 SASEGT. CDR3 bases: TGTGCCAGCAGTGAAACAGGGACGGAAGGCTACACCTTC. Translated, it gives CASSETGTEGYTF.

CDR3 coding DNA: TGTGCCAGACGGGACAGGGTCTACAATGAGCAGTTCTTC. It encodes CARRDRVYNEQFF. The chain couples TRBV19 to TRBJ2-1, with 9 nucleotides matching TRBD1. Trimming removed 9 bases from V and 3 bases from J; junction bases left unmatched: 3. The V gene's germline CDR1 is LNHDA and CDR2 SQIVND (reference sequence). The CDR3 totals 13 residues.